This paragraph covers one T cell receptor beta chain sequence. At one end the junction does not follow the germline gene, possibly because of a read error. The data were taken from a study of T cell repertoires in ileal Crohn's disease. Profiled with immunoSEQ multiplex PCR; TCRdb holds only in-frame clones, not every one. The data contain some 30,000 clones, about 82% of them singletons. The germline gives CDR1 SEHNR, CDR2 FQNEAQ (reference sequence). This CDR3 contains 15 residues. Sequenced material: ileal tissue. This TCR derives from an adult with Crohn's disease. The V and J genes are TRBV7-9 and TRBJ2-3, with 11 bases identical to TRBD2. The CDR3 here is CASSLSGRGTNTQYF. CDR3 nucleotides: TGTGCCAGCAGCCTTAGCGGGAGGGGCACAAATACGCAGTATTTT. Full variable domain (remainder filled in from reference TRBV7-9 and TRBJ2-3): DTGVSQNPRHKITKRGQNVTFRCDPISEHNRLYWYRQTLGQGPEFLTYFQNEAQLEKSRLLSDRFSAERPKGSFSTLEIQRTEQGDSAMYLCASSLSGRGTNTQYFGPGTRLTVL.